This T cell receptor beta chain was observed in a study of blood T cell repertoires in COVID-19. About the study: COVID-19 samples collected from the United States, Italy and Spain covered acute and convalescent phases. T cells, B-cell-depleted T cells, or PBMCs provided the cDNA or gDNA that served as material.

The CDR3 runs 16 residues. In germline, CDR1 is MDHEN, CDR2 SYDVKM. The J segment lost 8 bases and the V segment lost 3 bases, leaving 12 bases of the junction unmatched. Original data processing: Estimates of nucleated cell counts were drawn from the amplification of reference gene primers. The method was immunoSEQ multiplex PCR; TCRdb's version includes in-frame clones alone and lacks a portion of them. V and J calls and clone size are given by that table; D and trimming were obtained from the DNA. The top ten clones hold around 5% of a sample with over 55,000 clones, around 83% of them seen once. The chain recombines TRBV28 with TRBJ1-2; 10 positions agree with TRBD1. The sample consisted of peripheral blood. This TCR was sampled from a man aged 45-65 years with active COVID-19. The CDR3 DNA follows: TGTGCCAGCAGTTTTCCGGGACAGGGGAGGGAGGGAGGCTACACCTTC. It encodes CASSFPGQGREGGYTF.